A selection of T cell receptor beta chains follows, all from one sample in a study of T cell responses to AZD1222 COVID-19 vaccine. The table came from immunoSEQ multiplex PCR; TCRdb's copy has only in-frame clones and leaves some out. The sample has 100,000 to 150,000 clones, 90% seen once. The sample consisted of peripheral blood, taken on day 0 of MenACWY control vaccination. These receptors were obtained from an adult in good health. The CDR3 runs from the conserved cysteine through the conserved F or W. Each record gives: clone size, D gene, J gene, V gene, CDR3 protein, CDR3 DNA. A D gene is named only where the DNA matches it firmly. Clone size is given for some rows only: seen once, a few or many times, or a class if the clone is expanded.

once NA TRBJ2-3 TRBV19 CASSLGQGSTDTQYF TGTGCCAGTAGTTTGGGACAAGGGAGCACAGATACGCAGTATTTT
few TRBD2 TRBJ2-5 TRBV4-1 CASSPLSYREGGETQYF TGCGCCAGCAGCCCGTTGTCGTACCGGGAGGGGGGAGAGACCCAGTACTTC
NA NA TRBJ1-5 TRBV19 CASSTGLKRVTHSNQPQHF TGTGCCAGTAGTACAGGACTCAAGAGGGTGACGCATAGCAATCAGCCCCAGCATTTT
NA NA TRBJ1-6 TRBV4-3 CASSQDTARYNSPLHF TGCGCCAGCAGCCAAGACACAGCGAGATATAATTCACCCCTCCACTTT
NA NA TRBJ2-1 TRBV4-1 CASSRPFFDSSYNEQFF TGCGCCAGCAGCCGCCCTTTTTTTGACAGCTCCTACAATGAGCAGTTCTTC
NA NA TRBJ2-1 TRBV30 CAWSRQGLGSYNEQFF TGTGCCTGGAGTCGGCAGGGGTTGGGTTCCTACAATGAGCAGTTCTTC
NA NA TRBJ1-3 TRBV5-6 CASSFLAGEQGDTIYF TGTGCCAGCAGCTTCCTCGCAGGGGAGCAAGGGGACACCATATATTTT
NA NA TRBJ2-7 TRBV5-6 CASSLTNGLGSYEQYF TGTGCCAGCAGCTTGACTAACGGACTCGGCTCCTACGAGCAGTACTTC
NA NA TRBJ2-7 TRBV7-9 CASSLGLGLAYEQYF TGTGCCAGCAGCTTAGGCCTAGGCCTAGCCTACGAGCAGTACTTC
once NA TRBJ1-2 TRBV12-3/TRBV12-4 CASTSGPNYGYTF TGTGCCAGCACCTCGGGTCCTAACTATGGCTACACCTTC
NA NA TRBJ1-1 TRBV5-4 CASSLGGTNTEAFF TGTGCCAGCAGCTTGGGGGGGACTAACACTGAAGCTTTCTTT
NA NA TRBJ2-1 TRBV7-3 CASSPVVGYSYNEQFF TGTGCCAGCAGCCCCGTGGTCGGGTACTCCTACAATGAGCAGTTCTTC
NA TRBD1 TRBJ1-3 TRBV9 CASSDLQGAGNTIYF TGTGCCAGCAGCGACTTACAGGGGGCTGGAAACACCATATATTTT
NA TRBD2 TRBJ2-1 TRBV7-9 CASSSRLAGDNEQFF TGTGCCAGCAGCTCTAGACTAGCGGGAGACAATGAGCAGTTCTTC
NA TRBD1 TRBJ1-2 TRBV6-6 CASRDRTGNYGYTF TGTGCCAGCAGGGATCGGACAGGGAACTATGGCTACACCTTC
NA NA TRBJ1-2 TRBV7-8 CASSLAWAGSAYGYTF TGTGCCAGCAGCTTAGCATGGGCAGGGTCGGCCTATGGCTACACCTTC
NA NA TRBJ1-1 TRBV6-6 CASSYGRPPNTEAFF TGTGCCAGCAGTTACGGGAGACCCCCGAACACTGAAGCTTTCTTT
NA NA TRBJ1-1 TRBV25-1 CASSDVTRGRGEAFF TGTGCCAGCAGTGACGTGACACGGGGACGGGGTGAAGCTTTCTTT
few NA TRBJ1-1 TRBV6-1 CASSEVGGGHTEAFF TGTGCCAGCAGTGAAGTGGGCGGGGGGCACACTGAAGCTTTCTTT
NA TRBD2 TRBJ2-1 TRBV10-3 CAISESTGLAGGVQFF TGTGCCATCAGTGAGTCTACCGGACTAGCGGGAGGGGTGCAGTTCTTC
NA TRBD1 TRBJ2-1 TRBV7-9 CASSSYWTGENEQFF TGTGCCAGCAGCTCCTACTGGACAGGGGAGAATGAGCAGTTCTTC
NA NA TRBJ1-2 TRBV3-1/TRBV3-2 CASNQVQGRSYGYTF TGTGCCAGCAACCAAGTTCAGGGTCGAAGCTATGGCTACACCTTC
NA NA TRBJ2-3 TRBV29-1 CSVGTDTQYF TGCAGCGTTGGTACAGATACGCAGTATTTT
NA NA TRBJ1-1 TRBV7-8 CASSIRHQANTEAFF TGTGCCAGCAGCATAAGACACCAAGCGAACACTGAAGCTTTCTTT
NA NA TRBJ2-3 TRBV6-5 CAIKSPRDTQYF TGTGCCATCAAGAGCCCCAGAGATACGCAGTATTTT
few NA TRBJ2-1 TRBV5-1 CASSFGNEQFF TGCGCCAGCAGCTTTGGAAATGAGCAGTTCTTC
NA NA TRBJ1-2 TRBV2 CASSAPPGGIGYTF TGTGCCAGCAGTGCCCCCCCAGGTGGAATTGGCTACACCTTC
NA NA TRBJ2-5 TRBV20-1 CSALKETQYF TGCAGTGCTCTAAAAGAGACCCAGTACTTC
NA TRBD1 TRBJ1-6 TRBV28 CASSSGTGGAFYNSPLHF TGTGCCAGCAGTTCAGGGACAGGCGGAGCTTTTTATAATTCACCCCTCCACTTT
NA NA TRBJ1-1 TRBV4-1 CASSHVIDTEAFF TGCGCCAGCAGCCACGTAATAGACACTGAAGCTTTCTTT
once TRBD1 TRBJ1-4 TRBV18 CASTSDRGNEKLFF TGTGCCAGCACCTCGGACAGGGGTAATGAAAAACTGTTTTTT
NA NA TRBJ1-5 TRBV2 CASSAQGNNQPQHF TGTGCCAGCAGTGCACAGGGTAACAATCAGCCCCAGCATTTT
NA TRBD2 TRBJ2-3 TRBV27 CASRVAGGYTDTQYF TGTGCCAGCAGGGTAGCGGGGGGATACACAGATACGCAGTATTTT
NA TRBD1 TRBJ1-6 TRBV18 CASSDRESSYNSPLHF TGTGCCAGCTCAGACAGGGAGAGCTCCTATAATTCACCCCTCCACTTT
NA NA TRBJ2-1 TRBV27 CASSSGASSYNEQFF TGTGCCAGCAGTTCAGGGGCTAGCTCCTACAATGAGCAGTTCTTC